Listed below are T cell receptor beta chains from one sample, sequenced in a study of shared clonotypes between healthy human individuals. This table comes from immunoSEQ multiplex PCR, and its TCRdb copy is limited to in-frame clones, with some not included. The sample lists about 490,000 clones; 60% to 85% were seen once. The sequencing sample was made of PBMCs. The receptors derive from a woman aged 40 to 50 in good health. Some clones in this sample may be carry-over from other donors' samples. Both conserved end residues are part of each CDR3.

cdr3_aa: CASSPAGGTANF
v_call: TRBV7-7
j_call: TRBJ2-5
cdr3_length: 12

cdr3_aa: CASSLGTSGPYEQYF
v_call: TRBV7-9
j_call: TRBJ2-7
cdr3_length: 15

cdr3_aa: CASSLALAGEGQFF
v_call: TRBV5-1
j_call: TRBJ2-1
cdr3_length: 14

cdr3_aa: CASSSGGSSTYEQYF
v_call: TRBV5-5
j_call: TRBJ2-7
cdr3_length: 15

cdr3_aa: CASSFGTDYYGYTF
v_call: TRBV6-5
j_call: TRBJ1-2
cdr3_length: 14

cdr3_aa: CASRSPIGQIYEQYF
v_call: TRBV28
j_call: TRBJ2-7
cdr3_length: 15

cdr3_aa: CASSPLPGQGYEQYF
v_call: TRBV6-6
j_call: TRBJ2-7
cdr3_length: 15

cdr3_aa: CASSLTPGGEQYF
v_call: TRBV13
j_call: -
cdr3_length: 13

cdr3_aa: CASSTTGAYGYTF
v_call: TRBV19
j_call: TRBJ1-2
cdr3_length: 13

cdr3_aa: CASRRLALSYEQCF
v_call: TRBV6-1
j_call: TRBJ2-7
cdr3_length: 14

cdr3_aa: CASSKAGIYEQYF
v_call: TRBV19
j_call: TRBJ2-7
cdr3_length: 13

cdr3_aa: CASSYSSQQRGYTF
v_call: TRBV6-5
j_call: TRBJ1-2
cdr3_length: 14

cdr3_aa: CASSQGRGNQRGDTQYF
v_call: TRBV4-2
j_call: TRBJ2-3
cdr3_length: 17

cdr3_aa: CASSQSRSDTGSTEAFF
v_call: TRBV23-1
j_call: TRBJ1-1
cdr3_length: 17

cdr3_aa: CASSTGLAGYTDTQYF
v_call: TRBV7-9
j_call: TRBJ2-3
cdr3_length: 16

cdr3_aa: CASSPAADSYEQYF
v_call: TRBV18
j_call: TRBJ2-7
cdr3_length: 14

cdr3_aa: CASSLSPNEQFF
v_call: TRBV7-8
j_call: TRBJ2-1
cdr3_length: 12

cdr3_aa: CASRGWNSGRSPYNEQFF
v_call: TRBV19
j_call: TRBJ2-1
cdr3_length: 18

cdr3_aa: CASSAFGTNEKLFF
v_call: TRBV5-1
j_call: TRBJ1-4
cdr3_length: 14

cdr3_aa: CASTLDRNQPQHF
v_call: TRBV19
j_call: TRBJ1-5
cdr3_length: 13

cdr3_aa: CASSLAQAGHNEQFF
v_call: TRBV7-1
j_call: TRBJ2-1
cdr3_length: 15

cdr3_aa: CASRDRDRVTGELFF
v_call: TRBV27
j_call: TRBJ2-2
cdr3_length: 15

cdr3_aa: CASSLMTSGLEKLFF
v_call: TRBV11-2
j_call: TRBJ1-4
cdr3_length: 15

cdr3_aa: CASSLPRRGPETQYF
v_call: TRBV7-2
j_call: TRBJ2-5
cdr3_length: 15

cdr3_aa: CASSYGGSYNEQFF
v_call: TRBV28
j_call: TRBJ2-1
cdr3_length: 14

cdr3_aa: CASSTTGNTEAFF
v_call: TRBV19
j_call: TRBJ1-1
cdr3_length: 13